This T cell receptor (beta chain) emerged from a study of Graves' ophthalmopathy and Graves' hyperthyroidism. Across the whole study: Before any treatment was given, at initial diagnosis, peripheral blood was collected. Study-level results: Detection in blood was also observed for most expanded thyroid clonotypes above 0.001 frequency. Stable hyperthyroidism and ophthalmopathy were told apart by a 13-signature model, which achieved about 88% sensitivity and 81.08% specificity.

Using RNA transcripts, the TCR beta CDR3 regions were amplified. The first round was an RT-PCR with HTBI primers, and the second round was a multiplex PCR. From the multiplex PCR reads, TCRdb called clonotypes with MiXCR, one entry per CDR3 protein. The table has about 700,000 distinct CDR3 sequences, over 40% seen once. This CDR3 has 14 residues. The V and J ends lost 6 bases and 6 bases, in that order; junction bases with no gene match: 7. This clonotype was recorded at least ten times. No antigen is known for it. The source of this sequence is an adult man with Graves' ophthalmopathy. The V and J genes are TRBV12-3 or TRBV12-4 and TRBJ2-5; 10 bases are a match to TRBD2. Sequencing input: peripheral blood. CDR3 DNA sequence: TGTGCCAGCAGGATAGCGGGGGGCCGTCAGACCCAGTACTTC. It encodes CASRIAGGRQTQYF.